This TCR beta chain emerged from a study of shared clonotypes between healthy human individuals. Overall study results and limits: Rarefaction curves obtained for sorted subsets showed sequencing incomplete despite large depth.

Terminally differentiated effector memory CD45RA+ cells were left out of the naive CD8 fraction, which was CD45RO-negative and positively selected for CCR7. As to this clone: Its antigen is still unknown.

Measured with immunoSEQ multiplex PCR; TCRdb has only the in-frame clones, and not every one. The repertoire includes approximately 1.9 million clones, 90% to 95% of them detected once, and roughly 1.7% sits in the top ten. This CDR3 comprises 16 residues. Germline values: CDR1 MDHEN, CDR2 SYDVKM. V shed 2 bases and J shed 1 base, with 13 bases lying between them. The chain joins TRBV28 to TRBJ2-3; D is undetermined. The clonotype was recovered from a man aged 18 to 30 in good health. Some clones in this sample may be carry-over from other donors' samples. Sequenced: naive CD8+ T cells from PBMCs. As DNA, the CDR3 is TGTGCCAGCAGTTTACCATCGATTTTGGGCACAGATACGCAGTATTTT. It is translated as CASSLPSILGTDTQYF.